This record looks at one T cell receptor (beta chain) sequence and its context. Its antigen is unknown. The Oncomine TCR Beta short-read assay sequenced DNA from cultured CD4+ T cells. One entry per CDR3 protein, called by TCRdb with MiXCR from the PCR reads. The table has around 10,000 distinct CDR3 sequences, about 40% seen once. These data come from a study of vaccination and CD4 T cells after COVID-19. Study at large: Taking of post-vaccine samples occurred a median about 70 days after dose two (range 14 to 241). Stimulation used overlapping spike peptides from SARS-CoV-2, HCoV-NL63, HCoV-OC43 and HCoV-229E. In the control cultures, a CEFX pool, an HIV-1 Nef pool, or no peptide was supplied.

This CDR3 is built from 13 residues. CDR1 and CDR2 from the germline V gene are MNHNS and SASEGT. After removal of 4 bases from V and 6 bases from J, the junction contained 5 bases not matched to a gene. Treatment meaning: approximately nine-day PBMC culture with coronavirus spike peptide pools or control peptides (ViraFEST assay). Study results and caveats: Median SARS-CoV-2-reactive clonotype numbers went from around 19 to 38; this increase was not significant.

Sequencing input: CD4+ T cells from blood, cultured in vitro. The sequence was collected from a human donor who had recovered from COVID-19. The J gene is TRBJ1-2, the V gene TRBV6-1; 7 bases are a match to TRBD1. The CDR3: CASSADRLDGYTF. Written as DNA, the CDR3 is TGTGCCAGCAGTGCGGACAGGTTAGATGGCTACACCTTC.